This T cell receptor beta chain was recorded in a study of blood T cell repertoires in COVID-19. Study information: COVID-19 samples, acute and convalescent, were from the United States, Italy and Spain.

Only one count was recorded for this clone. The CDR3 extends over 15 amino acids. From germline, CDR1 is LNHDA and CDR2 SQIVND (reference sequence). Losses at the gene ends were 10 bases for V and 0 bases for J; bases not matched to a gene: 8. In the authors' workflow: The assay estimated nucleated cells by amplifying reference gene primers. Assay: immunoSEQ multiplex PCR; the TCRdb copy retains only in-frame clones and omits some. Clonal size and the V and J genes are those of that table, whereas D and trimming came from the DNA. The data show roughly 570,000 clones, 85% to 90% seen once. Patients from Seattle were sampled longitudinally, starting during active infection.

The sample taken for sequencing was peripheral blood. J is TRBJ2-1 and V is TRBV19; TRBD2 matches 8 bases. This receptor was taken from a woman between 45 and 65 years old with COVID-19, enrolled during active disease. The CDR3 sequence: CATLERESSYNEQFF. CDR3 bases: TGTGCCACGCTTGAGCGGGAGAGCTCCTACAATGAGCAGTTCTTC.